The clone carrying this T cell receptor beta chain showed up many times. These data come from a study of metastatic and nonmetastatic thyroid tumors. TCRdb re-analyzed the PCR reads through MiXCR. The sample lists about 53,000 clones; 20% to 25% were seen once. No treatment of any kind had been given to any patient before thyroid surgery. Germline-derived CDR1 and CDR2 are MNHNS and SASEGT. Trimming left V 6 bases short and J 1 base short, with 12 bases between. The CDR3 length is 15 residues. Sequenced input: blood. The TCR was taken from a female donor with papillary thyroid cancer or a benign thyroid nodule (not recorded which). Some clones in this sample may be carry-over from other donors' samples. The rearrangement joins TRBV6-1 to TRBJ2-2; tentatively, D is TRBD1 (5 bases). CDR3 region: CASSYLQENTGELFF. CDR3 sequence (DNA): TGTGCCAGCAGCTACTTACAGGAGAACACCGGGGAGCTGTTTTTT.